A selection of T cell receptor beta chains follows, all from one sample in a study of shared clonotypes between healthy human individuals. Some clones are missing from TCRdb's copy, which holds only in-frame ones; the method was immunoSEQ multiplex PCR. This repertoire shows about 1,500,000 clones, roughly 97% found once; its top ten account for over 1%. The specimen sequenced was naive CD4+ T cells sorted from blood. These receptors originate from a man aged 25-45 years in good health. CDR3s include the opening cysteine and the closing phenylalanine or tryptophan. D genes are given only for firm matches. Size values are once, few and many counts, or a class for expanded clones, and some rows have none.

v_call	d_call	clone_size	j_call	cdr3_aa	cdr3_nt
TRBV4-1	TRBD2	.	TRBJ2-7	CASSQQAGGPYEQYF	TGCGCCAGCAGCCAACAAGCGGGAGGGCCATACGAGCAGTACTTC
TRBV28	.	.	TRBJ2-1	CASTQGSGTVQFF	TGTGCCAGCACCCAGGGTAGTGGCACGGTGCAGTTCTTC
TRBV6-1	.	once	TRBJ1-1	CASSQYLNTEAFF	TGTGCCAGCAGTCAATACCTGAACACTGAAGCTTTCTTT
TRBV4-2	.	.	TRBJ2-5	CASSQFVGRQETQYF	TGTGCCAGCAGCCAATTCGTAGGTCGTCAAGAGACCCAGTACTTC
TRBV5-5	.	.	TRBJ1-5	CASSLALGPQHF	TGTGCCAGCAGCTTGGCCCTCGGGCCCCAGCATTTT
TRBV6-6	.	.	TRBJ1-2	CASRRGQNYGYTF	TGTGCCAGCAGACGCGGACAGAACTATGGCTACACCTTC
TRBV7-9	.	.	TRBJ2-7	CASSLSIGLNHEQYF	TGTGCCAGCAGCTTATCAATCGGGCTTAACCACGAGCAGTACTTC
TRBV19	TRBD2	.	TRBJ2-1	CASLPGTSGSLIF	TGTGCCAGCCTCCCGGGGACTAGCGGGAGCCTGATCTTC
TRBV9	.	.	TRBJ1-2	CASSVVASSYGYTF	TGTGCCAGCAGCGTTGTGGCCAGCTCCTATGGCTACACCTTC
TRBV6-1	TRBD1	once	TRBJ2-1	CASRSDRGFYNEQFF	TGTGCCAGCAGGAGTGACAGGGGGTTTTACAATGAGCAGTTCTTC
TRBV18	.	.	TRBJ2-2	CASSPLGLGKHTGELFF	TGTGCCAGCTCACCCCTGGGGTTGGGGAAGCACACCGGGGAGCTGTTTTTT
TRBV6-1	.	.	TRBJ2-7	CASSETSWSPEQYF	TGTGCCAGCAGTGAAACTAGCTGGTCGCCAGAGCAGTACTTC
TRBV5-4	.	.	TRBJ2-5	CASSPGSKVQETQYF	TGTGCCAGCAGCCCTGGGTCTAAGGTACAAGAGACCCAGTACTTC
TRBV9	.	.	TRBJ2-3	CASSVGLTSTDTQYF	TGTGCCAGCAGCGTAGGATTAACTAGCACAGATACGCAGTATTTT
TRBV7-2	TRBD1	.	TRBJ1-1	CASSRRGQGANTEAFF	TGTGCCAGCAGCCGCAGGGGACAGGGGGCGAACACTGAAGCTTTCTTT
TRBV10-3	TRBD1	.	TRBJ2-7	CAISGGQGSNEQYF	TGTGCCATCAGTGGGGGACAGGGAAGCAACGAGCAGTACTTC
TRBV7-9	.	.	TRBJ2-1	CATQAPNNEQFF	TGTGCCACCCAGGCTCCGAACAATGAGCAGTTCTTC
TRBV25-1	TRBD2	.	TRBJ2-1	CASSEWGGGNEQFF	TGTGCCAGCAGTGAGTGGGGGGGAGGCAATGAGCAGTTCTTC
TRBV14	TRBD2	.	TRBJ2-4	CASSQAVAGDIQYF	TGTGCCAGCAGCCAAGCTGTAGCGGGAGACATTCAGTACTTC
TRBV7-2	.	once	TRBJ1-2	CASSLLGQGYGYTF	TGTGCCAGCAGCTTATTGGGCCAGGGCTATGGCTACACCTTC
TRBV30	.	once	TRBJ2-7	CAWIPRGGNGFYEQYF	TGTGCCTGGATTCCAAGAGGGGGGAACGGTTTCTACGAGCAGTACTTC
TRBV5-4	TRBD2	.	TRBJ2-1	CASSYSGGRDEQFF	TGTGCCAGCAGCTACAGCGGGGGCAGGGATGAGCAGTTCTTC
TRBV5-1	.	.	TRBJ2-1	CASTMGRNNEQFF	TGCGCCAGCACCATGGGGCGGAACAATGAGCAGTTCTTC
TRBV5-1	TRBD1	.	TRBJ2-3	CASSGGTGYTDTQYF	TGCGCCAGCAGCGGAGGGACAGGGTACACAGATACGCAGTATTTT
TRBV29-1	.	.	TRBJ2-7	CSVETAVRDTFVYEQYF	TGCAGCGTTGAGACGGCGGTTCGGGACACCTTCGTCTACGAGCAGTACTTC
TRBV6-6	.	.	TRBJ2-1	CASRRQDRGYNEQFF	TGTGCCAGCAGACGACAGGACCGTGGGTACAATGAGCAGTTCTTC
TRBV29-1	.	.	TRBJ2-7	CSVARRLGSYEQYF	TGCAGCGTTGCCCGGCGACTAGGCTCCTACGAGCAGTACTTC
TRBV27	TRBD1	.	TRBJ1-4	CASSSDRRNEKLFF	TGTGCCAGCAGTTCGGACAGGCGCAATGAAAAACTGTTTTTT
TRBV5-6	.	.	TRBJ1-1	CASSLADRYTEAFF	TGTGCCAGCAGCTTGGCCGACAGGTACACTGAAGCTTTCTTT
TRBV2	.	.	TRBJ1-1	CASSDRPGTEAFF	TGTGCCAGCAGTGATCGACCTGGGACTGAAGCTTTCTTT
TRBV5-1	.	once	TRBJ2-1	CASSLGAGNTRNEQFF	TGCGCCAGCAGCTTGGGGGCAGGGAATACCCGTAATGAGCAGTTCTTC
TRBV11-2	.	.	TRBJ2-7	CASSRGTTSYEQYF	TGTGCCAGCAGCCGCGGGACAACCTCCTACGAGCAGTACTTC
TRBV5-5	.	.	TRBJ1-4	CASSGPVINEKLFF	TGTGCCAGCAGCGGACCGGTTATTAATGAAAAACTGTTTTTT
TRBV7-4	TRBD1	.	TRBJ1-5	CASSGTGHQPQHF	TGTGCCAGCAGCGGGACAGGCCATCAGCCCCAGCATTTT
TRBV9	TRBD2	.	TRBJ2-7	CASSAKTSGSYEQYF	TGTGCCAGCAGCGCCAAGACTAGCGGGAGCTACGAGCAGTACTTC
TRBV6-1	TRBD1	.	TRBJ1-5	CASSVRGNQPQHF	TGTGCCAGCAGTGTCAGGGGGAATCAGCCCCAGCATTTT
TRBV14	.	.	TRBJ2-7	CASSQRGGYEQYF	TGTGCCAGCAGCCAAAGGGGGGGGTACGAGCAGTACTTC
TRBV5-4	.	.	TRBJ2-1	CASSLEVEYNEQFF	TGTGCCAGCAGCTTGGAAGTGGAGTACAATGAGCAGTTCTTC
TRBV4-1	.	.	TRBJ1-3	CASSQVHSSGNTIYF	TGCGCCAGCAGCCAAGTTCACAGCTCTGGAAACACCATATATTTT
TRBV28	.	.	TRBJ2-3	CASSLWDRGGGRNTDTQYF	TGTGCCAGCAGTTTATGGGACAGGGGTGGCGGGAGGAACACAGATACGCAGTATTTT
TRBV18	TRBD1	.	TRBJ2-7	CASSPSGQVSYEQYF	TGTGCCAGCTCACCGTCGGGACAGGTCTCCTACGAGCAGTACTTC
TRBV19	.	.	TRBJ2-7	CASSIRSGHQAYEQYF	TGTGCCAGTAGTATAAGAAGCGGACACCAAGCCTACGAGCAGTACTTC
TRBV28	.	.	TRBJ2-1	CASSLSFRIYNEQFF	TGTGCCAGCAGTTTATCGTTCAGGATATACAATGAGCAGTTCTTC